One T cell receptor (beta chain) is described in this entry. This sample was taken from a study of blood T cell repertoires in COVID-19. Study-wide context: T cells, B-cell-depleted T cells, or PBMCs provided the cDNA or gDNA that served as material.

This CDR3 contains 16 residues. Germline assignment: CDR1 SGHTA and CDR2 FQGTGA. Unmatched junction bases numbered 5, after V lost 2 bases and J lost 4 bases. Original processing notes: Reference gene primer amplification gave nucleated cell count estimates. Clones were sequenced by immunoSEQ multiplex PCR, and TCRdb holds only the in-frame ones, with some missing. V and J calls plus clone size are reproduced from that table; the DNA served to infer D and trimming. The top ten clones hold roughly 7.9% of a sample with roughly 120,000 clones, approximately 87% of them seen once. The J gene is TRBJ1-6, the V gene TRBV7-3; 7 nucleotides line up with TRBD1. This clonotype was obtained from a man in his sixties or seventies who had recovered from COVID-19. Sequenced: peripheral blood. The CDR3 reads CASSLGGTDYNSPLHF. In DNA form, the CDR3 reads TGTGCCAGCAGCTTAGGAGGGACAGATTATAATTCACCCCTCCACTTT.